These 9 T cell receptor beta chains originate from one sample sequenced in a study of monozygotic twins with inflammatory bowel disease. TCRdb re-called the 5' RACE reads and gives one entry per CDR3 protein, without DNA. Its listing shows hundreds of thousands of distinct CDR3 sequences. The specimen sequenced was blood. These receptors originate from a human donor with ulcerative colitis or Crohn's disease, or a healthy co-twin of an affected twin (not recorded which).

The chain carries TRBV20-1 and TRBJ2-7; the D call of TRBD1 rests on TCRdb alone, since no DNA is present to check it. The CDR3 consists of 15 residues. CDR1 and CDR2 from the germline V gene are DFQATT and SNEGSKA (reference sequence). The CDR3 loop is CSAQGRATDSYEQYF.

The chain has TRBV7-2 and TRBJ2-3. Germline assignment: CDR1 SGHTA and CDR2 FQGNSA. CDR3 length: 17 amino acids. CDR3 protein: CASSLTAVSLFTDTQYF.

This chain connects TRBV19 to TRBJ2-5; the TRBD2 assignment by TCRdb is unverifiable without DNA. The CDR3 totals 13 residues. CDR1 LNHDA and CDR2 SQIVND come from the germline V gene (reference sequence). CDR3: CASKGRNQETQYF.

The chain recombines TRBV19 with TRBJ2-1; lacking DNA, the TRBD2 call made by TCRdb goes unchecked. In germline, CDR1 is LNHDA, CDR2 SQIVND (reference sequence). The CDR3 is 16 amino acids. CDR3 sequence: CASSGPRGLSYNEQFF.

The chain recombines TRBV29-1 with TRBJ2-1; TCRdb outputs TRBD2, but without DNA this stays unchecked. The CDR3 has 14 amino acids. Germline values: CDR1 SQVTM, CDR2 ANQGSEA. The CDR3: CSAGPASGGNEQFF.

The chain uses TRBV12-3 or TRBV12-4 and TRBJ2-1; TCRdb's assignment of TRBD1 cannot be checked, as there is no DNA. The CDR3 runs 15 residues. The CDR3 is CASTGAGGPYNEQFF.

The chain recombines TRBV5-1 with TRBJ2-5. CDR3 length: 15 residues. Germline CDR1 and CDR2: SGHRS and YFSETQ. CDR3 sequence reads: CASSSPLGSQETQYF.

The rearrangement uses TRBV7-9 and TRBJ1-6. In germline, CDR1 is SEHNR, CDR2 FQNEAQ (reference sequence). The CDR3 runs to 14 residues. CDR3 region: CASSPPAYNSPLHF.

This chain links TRBV12-3 or TRBV12-4 with TRBJ1-2; the TCRdb D gene call, TRBD1, has no DNA to confirm it. The CDR3 runs 15 residues. The CDR3 loop reads CASREQGAPNYGYTF.